This T cell receptor (beta chain) comes out of a study of shared clonotypes between healthy human individuals. Study at large: A couple of female and a few male donors aged 18 to 49 were enrolled. General study findings and limits: Among the subsets, naive ones generally showed larger estimated richness than memory ones. Clonotypes shared by all four sorted-subset donors had higher generation probabilities than non-shared clonotypes.

CD8 cells regarded as naive lacked CD45RO, were positively chosen for CCR7, and omitted terminally differentiated effector memory CD45RA+ cells. Donors had no recently reported acute infections or vaccinations and were HIV-negative. CDR3 length: 15 residues. V dropped 3 bases and J dropped 0 bases, with 9 bases sitting between them. Germline CDR1 MNHEY, CDR2 SMNVEV (reference sequence). In regard to this clone: Its antigen is unknown. Other DNA sequences in the same sample also yield this CDR3.

TCRdb keeps only in-frame clones here, not all; method: immunoSEQ multiplex PCR. Here the sample spans some 2 million clones, approximately 94% being singletons. This TCR was recovered from a man aged 18 to 30 in good health. The chain joins TRBV27 to TRBJ1-5; D unresolved. Sequencing was done on a sample of naive CD8+ T cells sorted from blood. The DNA of the CDR3 is TGTGCCAGCAGTTTGGGCCCTTATAGCAATCAGCCCCAGCATTTT. Amino acid sequence: CASSLGPYSNQPQHF.